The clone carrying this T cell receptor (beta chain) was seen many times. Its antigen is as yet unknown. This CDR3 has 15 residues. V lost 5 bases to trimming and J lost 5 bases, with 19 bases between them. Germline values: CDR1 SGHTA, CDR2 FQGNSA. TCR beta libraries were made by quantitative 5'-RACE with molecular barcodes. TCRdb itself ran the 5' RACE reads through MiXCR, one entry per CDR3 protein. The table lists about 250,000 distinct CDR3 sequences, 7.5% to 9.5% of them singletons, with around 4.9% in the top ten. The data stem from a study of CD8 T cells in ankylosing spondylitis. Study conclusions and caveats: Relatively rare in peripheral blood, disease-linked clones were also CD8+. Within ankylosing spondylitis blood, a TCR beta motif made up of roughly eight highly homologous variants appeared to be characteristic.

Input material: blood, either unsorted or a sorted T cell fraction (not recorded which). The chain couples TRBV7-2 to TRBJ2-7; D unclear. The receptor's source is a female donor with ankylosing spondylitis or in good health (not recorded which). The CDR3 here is CASSAFLYSADEQYF. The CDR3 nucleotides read TGTGCCAGCAGCGCCTTCCTATATTCGGCGGACGAGCAGTACTTC.